The T cell receptor beta chain described here comes from a study of CD8+ T cells in alopecia areata. General observations from the study: Against the mouse data, patients shared TCRs less clearly, possibly for HLA reasons. Scalp sample sequencing also detects resident alphabeta T cells of normal skin. Lesional scalp displayed greater clonality than normal scalp, most notably in alopecia totalis/universalis.

This clone has just a few counts. What it recognizes is unknown. Extracted from the samples, RNA was reverse transcribed into cDNA to serve as the sequencing template. Profiled with immunoSEQ multiplex PCR; TCRdb holds only in-frame clones, not every one. The sample carries 110,000 to 150,000 clones, 62% recorded once. CD4+ and CD8+ T cells were sorted from PBMCs. The sequencing input was CD8+ T cells sorted from blood. The clonotype originates from a human donor in good health.

The CDR3 loop reads CASSVGGGTGNTEAFF. CDR3 nucleotide sequence: TGTGCCAGCAGCGTAGGGGGCGGCACGGGGAACACTGAAGCTTTCTTT. V is TRBV9 and J is TRBJ1-1; perhaps TRBD1 as D (5 bases). The CDR3 length is 16 residues. The ends were cut back, 0 bases at V and 1 base at J, with 13 bases in the middle. The germline CDR1 and CDR2 sequences are SGDLS and YYNGEE.